A selection of T cell receptor beta chains follows, all from one sample in a study of shared clonotypes between healthy human individuals. Profiled with immunoSEQ multiplex PCR; TCRdb holds only in-frame clones, not every one. The profile shows hundreds of thousands of clones, around 93% of them singletons. The specimen sequenced was naive CD8+ T cells sorted from blood. The source of these receptors is a man aged 30-40 years in good health. The CDR3 runs from the conserved cysteine through the conserved F or W. D genes are given only for firm matches. The listing skips clone size in some rows; elsewhere it reads once, few, many or a size class.

j_call: TRBJ2-7; clone_size: once; v_call: TRBV6-5; cdr3_length: 12; d_call: TRBD1; cdr3_aa: CASRDRAYEQYF; cdr3_nt: TGTGCCAGCAGGGACAGGGCTTACGAGCAGTACTTC
j_call: TRBJ1-1; clone_size: .; v_call: TRBV14; cdr3_length: 13; d_call: .; cdr3_aa: CASSHLSNTEAFF; cdr3_nt: TGTGCCAGCAGCCATCTCAGTAACACTGAAGCTTTCTTT
j_call: TRBJ2-3; clone_size: .; v_call: TRBV5-1; cdr3_length: 18; d_call: TRBD1; cdr3_aa: CASSLVWADRVTPDTQYF; cdr3_nt: TGCGCCAGCAGCTTGGTTTGGGCGGACAGGGTCACCCCAGATACGCAGTATTTT
j_call: TRBJ2-3; clone_size: .; v_call: TRBV5-5; cdr3_length: 17; d_call: .; cdr3_aa: CASSLAKRVKVTDTQYF; cdr3_nt: TGTGCCAGCAGCTTGGCCAAAAGGGTCAAAGTCACAGATACGCAGTATTTT
j_call: TRBJ2-1; clone_size: .; v_call: TRBV9; cdr3_length: 15; d_call: TRBD2; cdr3_aa: CASSGTSGSIYEQFF; cdr3_nt: TGTGCCAGCAGCGGAACTAGCGGGAGTATCTATGAGCAGTTCTTC
j_call: TRBJ2-1; clone_size: .; v_call: TRBV4-3; cdr3_length: 19; d_call: .; cdr3_aa: CASSQDGPSELASYNEQFF; cdr3_nt: TGCGCCAGCAGCCAAGATGGGCCCAGCGAATTAGCCTCCTACAATGAGCAGTTCTTC
j_call: TRBJ2-1; clone_size: .; v_call: TRBV2; cdr3_length: 15; d_call: TRBD2; cdr3_aa: CATFRGLAGSHEQFF; cdr3_nt: TGTGCCACTTTCAGGGGACTAGCGGGCTCCCATGAGCAGTTCTTC
j_call: TRBJ2-5; clone_size: .; v_call: TRBV13; cdr3_length: 16; d_call: TRBD1; cdr3_aa: CASSFTGQEVQETQYF; cdr3_nt: TGTGCCAGCAGCTTCACCGGACAGGAAGTTCAAGAGACCCAGTACTTC
j_call: TRBJ2-1; clone_size: .; v_call: TRBV5-4; cdr3_length: 16; d_call: TRBD1; cdr3_aa: CASSLGQGIAYNEQFF; cdr3_nt: TGTGCCAGCAGCTTGGGACAGGGGATCGCCTACAATGAGCAGTTCTTC
j_call: TRBJ2-1; clone_size: once; v_call: TRBV6-6; cdr3_length: 16; d_call: TRBD1; cdr3_aa: CASSNRGTGTYNEQFF; cdr3_nt: TGTGCCAGCAGTAACCGGGGGACAGGGACTTACAATGAGCAGTTCTTC
j_call: TRBJ1-1; clone_size: once; v_call: TRBV23-1; cdr3_length: 15; d_call: .; cdr3_aa: CASSQKTGRNTEAFF; cdr3_nt: TGCGCCAGCAGTCAAAAGACTGGGCGGAACACTGAAGCTTTCTTT
j_call: TRBJ2-7; clone_size: once; v_call: TRBV7-9; cdr3_length: 14; d_call: TRBD2; cdr3_aa: CASSFVATSDEQYF; cdr3_nt: TGTGCCAGCAGCTTCGTCGCTACTAGCGACGAGCAGTACTTC
j_call: TRBJ1-1; clone_size: .; v_call: TRBV5-6; cdr3_length: 11; d_call: .; cdr3_aa: CASSLGDEAFF; cdr3_nt: TGTGCCAGCAGCTTGGGTGACGAAGCTTTCTTT
j_call: TRBJ2-7; clone_size: .; v_call: TRBV7-6; cdr3_length: 14; d_call: .; cdr3_aa: CASSLFSGSYEQYF; cdr3_nt: TGTGCCAGCAGCTTATTTTCGGGTTCCTACGAGCAGTACTTC
j_call: TRBJ1-2; clone_size: few; v_call: TRBV6-5; cdr3_length: 13; d_call: .; cdr3_aa: CASSYAGARGYTF; cdr3_nt: TGTGCCAGCAGTTACGCGGGGGCGAGGGGCTACACCTTC
j_call: TRBJ1-1; clone_size: few; v_call: TRBV13; cdr3_length: 15; d_call: TRBD1; cdr3_aa: CASSPINRGNTEAFF; cdr3_nt: TGTGCCAGCAGCCCAATTAACAGGGGGAACACTGAAGCTTTCTTT
j_call: TRBJ2-3; clone_size: .; v_call: TRBV27; cdr3_length: 15; d_call: TRBD2; cdr3_aa: CASSLAAGTSDTQYF; cdr3_nt: TGTGCCAGCAGTTTAGCAGCGGGAACTTCAGATACGCAGTATTTT
j_call: TRBJ2-1; clone_size: .; v_call: TRBV7-6; cdr3_length: 17; d_call: .; cdr3_aa: CASSSLGGQGPDNEQFF; cdr3_nt: TGTGCCAGCAGCTCCCTTGGCGGCCAGGGGCCCGACAATGAGCAGTTCTTC
j_call: TRBJ1-1; clone_size: .; v_call: TRBV9; cdr3_length: 12; d_call: .; cdr3_aa: CASSGSGGEAFF; cdr3_nt: TGTGCCAGCAGCGGGTCCGGGGGTGAAGCTTTCTTT
j_call: TRBJ2-7; clone_size: once; v_call: TRBV28; cdr3_length: 13; d_call: TRBD2; cdr3_aa: CAIGLAGAYEQYF; cdr3_nt: TGTGCCATCGGACTAGCGGGAGCCTACGAGCAGTACTTC
j_call: TRBJ2-3; clone_size: .; v_call: TRBV13; cdr3_length: 12; d_call: .; cdr3_aa: CASSFGTDTQYF; cdr3_nt: TGTGCCAGCAGCTTCGGGACCGATACGCAGTATTTT
j_call: TRBJ2-1; clone_size: .; v_call: TRBV6-6; cdr3_length: 15; d_call: .; cdr3_aa: CASSIGGLVGDEQFF; cdr3_nt: TGTGCCAGCAGTATTGGGGGACTGGTCGGGGATGAGCAGTTCTTC
j_call: TRBJ2-1; clone_size: .; v_call: TRBV27; cdr3_length: 14; d_call: TRBD1; cdr3_aa: CASSRDSAYNEQFF; cdr3_nt: TGTGCCAGCTCCCGGGACAGTGCGTATAATGAGCAGTTCTTC
j_call: TRBJ2-1; clone_size: once; v_call: TRBV10-1; cdr3_length: 12; d_call: .; cdr3_aa: CASQGYHNEQFF; cdr3_nt: TGCGCCAGTCAGGGGTATCACAATGAGCAGTTCTTC
j_call: TRBJ2-7; clone_size: once; v_call: TRBV29-1; cdr3_length: 13; d_call: TRBD1; cdr3_aa: CSGGDRDGYEQYF; cdr3_nt: TGCAGCGGGGGGGACAGGGACGGTTACGAGCAGTACTTC
j_call: TRBJ2-7; clone_size: .; v_call: TRBV19; cdr3_length: 13; d_call: .; cdr3_aa: CASTGRGSYEQYF; cdr3_nt: TGTGCCAGCACTGGACGTGGCTCCTACGAGCAGTACTTC
j_call: TRBJ1-5; clone_size: .; v_call: TRBV27; cdr3_length: 15; d_call: TRBD1; cdr3_aa: CASSLSGQGGQPQHF; cdr3_nt: TGTGCCAGCAGTTTATCGGGACAGGGAGGACAGCCCCAGCATTTT
j_call: TRBJ2-7; clone_size: .; v_call: TRBV5-6; cdr3_length: 14; d_call: TRBD2; cdr3_aa: CASSFGGRLHEQYF; cdr3_nt: TGTGCCAGCAGCTTTGGCGGGAGACTCCACGAGCAGTACTTC
j_call: TRBJ2-7; clone_size: .; v_call: TRBV6-6; cdr3_length: 13; d_call: .; cdr3_aa: CASRQGVSYEQYF; cdr3_nt: TGTGCCAGCAGACAAGGGGTCTCCTACGAGCAGTACTTC
j_call: TRBJ2-3; clone_size: .; v_call: TRBV6-5; cdr3_length: 13; d_call: .; cdr3_aa: CASSWLGTDTQYF; cdr3_nt: TGTGCCAGCAGTTGGCTTGGCACAGATACGCAGTATTTT
j_call: TRBJ2-5; clone_size: .; v_call: TRBV19; cdr3_length: 15; d_call: TRBD2; cdr3_aa: CASSIGGRGQETQYF; cdr3_nt: TGTGCCAGTAGTATAGGGGGGAGGGGACAAGAGACCCAGTACTTC
j_call: TRBJ2-7; clone_size: .; v_call: TRBV4-3; cdr3_length: 13; d_call: TRBD1; cdr3_aa: CASSQGDSPEQYF; cdr3_nt: TGCGCCAGCAGCCAAGGGGACAGTCCCGAGCAGTACTTC
j_call: TRBJ2-7; clone_size: .; v_call: TRBV7-6; cdr3_length: 13; d_call: .; cdr3_aa: CASSSTENYEQYF; cdr3_nt: TGTGCCAGCAGTTCAACAGAGAACTACGAGCAGTACTTC
j_call: TRBJ2-7; clone_size: .; v_call: TRBV14; cdr3_length: 15; d_call: TRBD2; cdr3_aa: CASSQDPAGYYEQYF; cdr3_nt: TGTGCCAGCAGCCAAGATCCAGCGGGATACTACGAGCAGTACTTC
j_call: TRBJ2-3; clone_size: .; v_call: TRBV28; cdr3_length: 15; d_call: TRBD1; cdr3_aa: CASRAGQGITDTQYF; cdr3_nt: TGTGCCAGCAGGGCGGGACAGGGAATCACAGATACGCAGTATTTT
j_call: TRBJ1-5; clone_size: few; v_call: TRBV19; cdr3_length: 15; d_call: .; cdr3_aa: CASSEIPAANQPQHF; cdr3_nt: TGTGCCAGTAGTGAAATCCCGGCAGCAAATCAGCCCCAGCATTTT
j_call: TRBJ2-7; clone_size: .; v_call: TRBV30; cdr3_length: 14; d_call: .; cdr3_aa: CAWSDGTGGYEQYF; cdr3_nt: TGTGCCTGGAGTGACGGGACTGGAGGCTACGAGCAGTACTTC
j_call: TRBJ1-2; clone_size: .; v_call: TRBV21-1; cdr3_length: 17; d_call: .; cdr3_aa: CASSKWCGGPMCYGYTF; cdr3_nt: TGTGCCAGCAGCAAATGGTGTGGGGGCCCGATGTGCTATGGCTACACCTTC
j_call: TRBJ2-7; clone_size: .; v_call: TRBV30; cdr3_length: 15; d_call: TRBD2; cdr3_aa: CAWSVLAGARYEQYF; cdr3_nt: TGTGCCTGGAGTGTACTAGCGGGAGCCCGATACGAGCAGTACTTC
j_call: TRBJ2-1; clone_size: .; v_call: TRBV28; cdr3_length: 14; d_call: TRBD2; cdr3_aa: CASSQRAGADEQFF; cdr3_nt: TGTGCCAGCAGCCAGCGAGCGGGAGCGGATGAGCAGTTCTTC
j_call: TRBJ2-6; clone_size: .; v_call: TRBV11-2; cdr3_length: 16; d_call: .; cdr3_aa: CASSRLSGSGANVLTF; cdr3_nt: TGTGCCAGCAGCCGATTATCGGGCTCTGGGGCCAACGTCCTGACTTTC
j_call: TRBJ2-7; clone_size: .; v_call: TRBV7-9; cdr3_length: 15; d_call: TRBD2; cdr3_aa: CASSPPTSGSYEQYF; cdr3_nt: TGTGCCAGCAGCCCTCCGACTAGCGGGAGCTACGAGCAGTACTTC
j_call: TRBJ2-7; clone_size: .; v_call: TRBV6-6; cdr3_length: 15; d_call: .; cdr3_aa: CASSYSIEGAKEQYF; cdr3_nt: TGTGCCAGCAGTTACTCGATCGAGGGCGCGAAGGAGCAGTACTTC
j_call: TRBJ2-1; clone_size: .; v_call: TRBV27; cdr3_length: 14; d_call: .; cdr3_aa: CASSLKDETNEQFF; cdr3_nt: TGTGCCAGCAGTCTAAAAGACGAGACGAATGAGCAGTTCTTC
j_call: TRBJ2-6; clone_size: .; v_call: TRBV27; cdr3_length: 20; d_call: .; cdr3_aa: CASSLTLPDWSYSGANVLTF; cdr3_nt: TGTGCCAGCAGTTTAACCCTACCAGATTGGTCTTACTCTGGGGCCAACGTCCTGACTTTC
j_call: TRBJ2-7; clone_size: .; v_call: TRBV6-5; cdr3_length: 16; d_call: TRBD2; cdr3_aa: CASSYSGEGPIYEQYF; cdr3_nt: TGTGCCAGCAGTTACTCGGGGGAGGGCCCTATATACGAGCAGTACTTC
j_call: TRBJ2-1; clone_size: once; v_call: TRBV5-1; cdr3_length: 15; d_call: TRBD2; cdr3_aa: CASTISGGLNNEQFF; cdr3_nt: TGCGCCAGCACTATTAGCGGGGGGTTAAACAATGAGCAGTTCTTC
j_call: TRBJ2-7; clone_size: .; v_call: TRBV2; cdr3_length: 13; d_call: .; cdr3_aa: CASSDLMAYEQYF; cdr3_nt: TGTGCCAGCAGTGATTTGATGGCCTACGAGCAGTACTTC
j_call: TRBJ2-7; clone_size: .; v_call: TRBV10-2; cdr3_length: 14; d_call: .; cdr3_aa: CASRGGTELYEQYF; cdr3_nt: TGCGCCAGCAGGGGGGGGACAGAACTCTACGAGCAGTACTTC
j_call: TRBJ1-1; clone_size: few; v_call: TRBV6-5; cdr3_length: 13; d_call: .; cdr3_aa: CASSYSMLTEAFF; cdr3_nt: TGTGCCAGCAGTTACTCGATGCTCACTGAAGCTTTCTTT
j_call: TRBJ2-4; clone_size: .; v_call: TRBV7-2; cdr3_length: 16; d_call: .; cdr3_aa: CASSLGERSAKNIQYF; cdr3_nt: TGTGCCAGCAGCTTAGGGGAGCGATCGGCCAAAAACATTCAGTACTTC
j_call: TRBJ2-1; clone_size: .; v_call: TRBV7-2; cdr3_length: 13; d_call: .; cdr3_aa: CASSFSSYNEQFF; cdr3_nt: TGTGCCAGCAGCTTCAGCTCCTACAATGAGCAGTTCTTC
j_call: TRBJ2-1; clone_size: .; v_call: TRBV6-6; cdr3_length: 14; d_call: TRBD2; cdr3_aa: CASSPLLAGDLQFF; cdr3_nt: TGTGCCAGCAGCCCCTTACTAGCGGGAGATTTGCAGTTCTTC
j_call: TRBJ2-1; clone_size: .; v_call: TRBV19; cdr3_length: 12; d_call: .; cdr3_aa: CASSKGSNEQFF; cdr3_nt: TGTGCCAGTAGTAAGGGCAGCAATGAGCAGTTCTTC
j_call: TRBJ2-1; clone_size: .; v_call: TRBV11-2; cdr3_length: 16; d_call: TRBD2; cdr3_aa: CASSSWTSGRADEQFF; cdr3_nt: TGTGCCAGCAGCTCATGGACTAGCGGGAGGGCCGATGAGCAGTTCTTC